This T cell receptor (beta chain) was found in a study of cytomegalovirus exposure and HLA in healthy donors. Worth noting for this clone: This same CDR3 is encoded by further DNA sequences in the sample.

Profiled with immunoSEQ multiplex PCR; TCRdb holds only in-frame clones, not every one. The sample holds about 160,000 clones, around nine tenths seen once. This clonotype was obtained from a young woman in good health and CMV-seropositive. The sequenced sample consisted of PBMCs.

CDR3 residues: CASSRLAGAVEQYF. The CDR3 DNA reads as TGTGCCAGCAGTCGACTAGCGGGAGCAGTCGAGCAGTACTTC. V and J are TRBV28 and TRBJ2-7, with 12 bases identical to TRBD2. Germline CDR1 reads MDHEN; CDR2 reads SYDVKM. V was pared by 5 bases and J by 6 bases, with 5 bases of the junction left unmatched. The CDR3 is made up of 14 amino acids.